The following is a T cell receptor beta chain sequence with its context. The data are from a study of control samples from healthy donors and cancer patients. Libraries were prepared by immunoSEQ multiplex PCR; TCRdb keeps only in-frame clonotypes and omits some of them. The sample records 100,000 to 150,000 clones, almost 95% being singletons. Trimming stripped 0 bases from V and 2 bases from J, with 11 bases between. Germline V gene lookup returns CDR1 SGHVS and CDR2 FNYEAQ. The CDR3 covers 15 residues. The receptor's source is a man older than 75 with head and neck cancer. This chain uses TRBV7-6 with TRBJ2-7, with D perhaps being TRBD1 or TRBD2 (5 bases each). The source material was PBMCs. In DNA form, the CDR3 reads TGTGCCAGCAGCTTAGCGAGAGGGGCGGCCTACGAGCAGTACTTC. This encodes CASSLARGAAYEQYF.